The clone carrying this TCR beta chain was seen only a few times. Antigen specificity is unknown. This sample was included in a study of blood T cells in healthy people across ages. Broader study findings: As naive T cell percentage varied, TCR beta diversity correlated strongly with it. Greater diversity and more naive CD4+ cells were seen in long-lived donors than in aged donors.

Deletions cut 1 base from V and 0 bases from J, with 10 bases between. There are 15 residues in the CDR3. In germline, CDR1 is SGHTA, CDR2 FQGNSA. The authors ran a second PCR of about 6 to 11 cycles using a sample-barcoded 5' primer and a J-beta primer mix. All samples yielded 3 million or more CDR3-containing paired-end reads. TCRdb recomputed calls from the 5' RACE reads with MiXCR, one row per CDR3 protein. The table lists more than 1,400,000 distinct CDR3 sequences, around two fifths of them singletons, with 7% to 9.5% in the top ten. The rearrangement joins TRBV7-2 to TRBJ2-7; D call uncertain. The sequenced sample was blood. The TCR comes from a woman aged 18 to 35 in good health. The CDR3 region is CASSLVSESSYEQYF. The CDR3, as DNA: TGTGCCAGCAGCTTAGTTTCAGAGAGCTCCTACGAGCAGTACTTC.